The present T cell receptor (beta chain) was sequenced within a study of cytomegalovirus exposure and HLA in healthy donors (TCRdb year 2017). For context, the study as a whole: In an earlier analysis of approximately 640 of the donors, roughly 300 Gb of sequence data and 90 million to 130 million unique TCR beta sequences from roughly 200 million T cells were reported. Of the roughly 390 genotyped donors, 75% to 85% were placed in the genetic ancestry cluster associated with self-reported Caucasian donors. Alongside the repertoire data, information on donor age, sex, ethnicity and CMV serostatus was compiled. In a later analysis, previously published TCR beta repertoires from 500 to 750 donors were re-analyzed and high-resolution HLA genotyping was added so that TCR occurrence patterns could be studied. High-throughput TCR immunosequencing, statistical association of individual TCRs with disease status, and machine learning were combined to predict cytomegalovirus infection status. HLA typing covered class I and class II loci at four-digit resolution. All discovery cohort repertoires had been generated on a single sequencing platform. Five DR-DQ haplotypes were treated as single units for association and clustering because of strong linkage in the cohort. Along with the 666-subject first cohort, a separate validation cohort of over 90 different subjects was used. Rather than using new phenotypic data, the later analysis identified candidate immune exposures from TCR beta sequences and from how often those sequences occurred across donors. A later genetic analysis used genome-wide SNP genotypes for 398 of the 666 donors, treating that subset as a discovery cohort. The number of donors typed differed by locus, with roughly 629-640 for A, B, C, DRB1 and DQB1, roughly 550 for DQA1, over 600 for DPA1, and 450 to 480 for DPB1. An earlier analysis of 587 of the donors used high-throughput TCR beta sequencing to judge whether each TCR beta V gene segment behaved as functional or pseudogenic. Among around 400 genotyped donors of the cohort, an average of approximately 240,000 unique TCR beta nucleotide sequences was sequenced per donor, of which about 19% were non-productive. Using immunosequencing, the study profiled T cell repertoires from around 680 subjects and related those repertoires to cytomegalovirus serostatus. Roughly 310 gigabases of sequencing data and around 87 million unique TCR sequences were included in an early release covering under 650 HLA-typed donors. The study was designed to test whether signatures of past pathogen exposure could be identified by cataloging public T cell receptors.

General findings and caveats noted by the study authors: The sequencing pipeline was judged likely to have produced a cluster of highly shared sequence variants as a technical artifact. Compared with equally common non-associated chains, HLA-associated TCR beta chains in a later analysis were more clonally expanded and had lower generation probabilities. Cytomegalovirus status was reported to be diagnosed by the classifier with high specificity and sensitivity in both the original and validation cohorts. The cohort was sequenced for TCR beta chains only, and without alpha or paired-chain data the features that could be detected were limited. In the study, approximately 160 TCR beta chains were listed as associated with cytomegalovirus. An earlier analysis of 587 of the donors showed that most TCR beta V segments appeared in productive rearrangements either about 87% or about 30% of the time, which broadly matched IMGT annotations. Because some donors lacked HLA typing at each locus, the association tests relied only on the typed subset. In vitro tests confirmed that three of the cytomegalovirus-associated TCR beta chains recognize cytomegalovirus antigens. Some IMGT-functional V segments, including TRBV6-2 and TRBV6-3, could not be told apart with the 87-base-pair reads, so those segments were excluded. According to a later genetic analysis, donors in an Asian-associated ancestry cluster had fewer N-insertions in productive TCRs than the roughly 700-donor mean. In a later analysis, several top co-occurrence clusters were reported to appear linked to parvovirus B19, influenza, CMV and Epstein-Barr virus. In a later genetic analysis, a missense DCLRE1C variant was associated with V-gene and J-gene trimming of TCR beta chains, and the association was replicated in an independent cohort. At a false discovery rate of 0.05, a later analysis linked approximately 18,000 TCR beta sequences to specific HLA alleles. The authors suggested that the approach could potentially be generalized to other disease states and immunological phenotypes. Most TCR sequences were observed very rarely across donors, whereas some public TCRs were present in many individuals. When HLA alleles, especially DR and DQ, strongly co-occurred, TCR associations were difficult to assign to individual alleles. The earlier analysis of approximately 590 of the donors excluded fewer than 20 rarely observed V segments, including chromosome 9 orphons, because counts were too low. In a later analysis, most CMV-associated TCR beta chains were found to appear HLA-restricted, with HLA associations seemingly driven largely by CMV exposure. Sequencing depth was assumed to be roughly uniform across donors in the presence/absence analyses, though that assumption may not hold. For the cohort, immune exposure information was limited to CMV serostatus. In a later analysis, TCR association rates were found to vary across HLA loci, with the most associated TCRs seen for DRB1 alleles and the fewest for HLA-C alleles. Correlated functional status among segregating V segments might be attributable to linkage disequilibrium, but an unknown experimental factor could not be ruled out. A further reported finding was that TCR beta sequences accurately predicted the HLA-A and HLA-B alleles for most subjects in the first cohort.

As regards this clone: This receptor's antigen is unknown. Base quality data are lacking; no much larger clone is found one base away.

The method was the immunoSEQ multiplex PCR assay. For the multiplex PCR, a mixture combining 60 forward primers for TCR Vbeta segments and 13 reverse primers for TCR Jbeta segments was used. The CDR3 region of rearranged TCR beta genes was amplified from genomic DNA with a multiplex PCR assay. The Illumina HiSeq System was used to sequence the amplified TCR beta libraries as 87-base-pair reads. The original pipeline was this. A later analysis tallied 75 million to 95 million unique TCR beta chains across the 600 to 700 repertoires, and around 12 million of those chains were shared by two or more donors. Raw reads were error-corrected and collapsed into unique sequences with a nearest-neighbor algorithm that merged closely related sequences to remove PCR and sequencing errors. CDR3 sequences were aligned to IMGT reference sequences to assign V, D and J gene segments. For a sequence to be retained, a match of at least six nucleotides to both a V gene segment and a J gene segment was required. Rearrangements were called productive when the CDR3 lacked stop codons and stayed in frame with V and J; all others were non-productive. CDR3 was defined according to IMGT convention as the region running from the second conserved V-encoded cysteine to the conserved J-encoded phenylalanine. In an earlier analysis of around 540 of the donors, sequences lacking an unambiguous match to a single V gene segment were excluded. An earlier analysis of a few hundred of the donors classified V segments as functional when productive rearrangements were above 56.7% and as segregating when the standard deviation between donors was above 5%. A statistical classification framework was built to diagnose cytomegalovirus status from the catalog of TCR beta chain sequences. V and J gene assignment, in a later analysis, came from comparing TCR nucleotide sequences with IMGT/GENE-DB human TR gene sequences. The TCRdist pipeline was used in a later analysis to assign CDR3 sequences and most-parsimonious VDJ recombination scenarios. A later analysis defined each TCR beta chain by its CDR3 amino acid sequence plus V-gene family, and excluded reads lacking a unique V-gene family. To address suspected cross-contamination and a sequencing artifact, a later analysis removed several hundred highly shared, low-generation-probability nucleotide sequences. For each public chain, a later analysis derived a clonal expansion index from normalized ranks of inferred template counts within each repertoire. In a later analysis, generation probabilities were computed using a VDJ recombination model fitted to out-of-frame rearrangements, and the results were checked against IGoR. In a later analysis, hypergeometric tests were used to score TCR-TCR, TCR-HLA and TCR-CMV co-occurrence, with a repertoire-size bias correction applied to TCR pairs. To estimate false discovery rates, a later analysis permuted the HLA or CMV assignments 20 times. In a later analysis, co-occurring TCRs were grouped using DBSCAN, and TCRdist sequence similarity was added for clustering within HLA-allele-positive subsets. Co-occurrence clustering excluded repertoires with fewer than 30,000 or more than 120,000 public chains, plus five with anomalous nucleotide sharing. The source is immuneACCESS, and TCRdb retained only in-frame sequences with V and J called. Part of the clones is not carried over; for the studies checked, unresolved V genes explain less than half of this, and the remainder is unexplained. The DNA was the basis for D and trimming; V, J and clone size are from that table. The sample records about 130,000 clones, 84% of which are singletons. Of the sample, less than 3.5% falls within the top ten clones.

The germline V end is reduced by 5 bases and the J end by 3 bases; junction bases left unmatched: 8. CDR1 LGHNA and CDR2 YNFKEQ were looked up in the germline V gene. The CDR3 runs 15 residues from the cysteine to the phenylalanine. The CDR3 DNA has 45 bases and is translated from base 1. The cohort was made up of 666 healthy bone marrow donors. At the time of sampling, all cohort members were nominally healthy, though unrecorded immune exposures were likely present. The donor tested CMV seronegative, placing the donor among the approximately 360 seronegative members of the cohort. Every donor gave a peripheral blood sample, and the peripheral blood mononuclear cells from that sample were used for TCR beta sequencing. The Qiagen DNeasy Blood Extraction Kit was used to extract genomic DNA from the blood cell samples.

Sample: PBMCs. The V and J genes are TRBV4-2 and TRBJ1-1, with TRBD1 identical over 8 junction bases. The sequence was obtained from a man aged 50 to 59 in good health and CMV-seronegative. In nucleotides, the sequence is TGTGCCAGCAGCTTGGGACAGGCTGGGGACACTGAAGCTTTCTTT. Its coded protein is CASSLGQAGDTEAFF.